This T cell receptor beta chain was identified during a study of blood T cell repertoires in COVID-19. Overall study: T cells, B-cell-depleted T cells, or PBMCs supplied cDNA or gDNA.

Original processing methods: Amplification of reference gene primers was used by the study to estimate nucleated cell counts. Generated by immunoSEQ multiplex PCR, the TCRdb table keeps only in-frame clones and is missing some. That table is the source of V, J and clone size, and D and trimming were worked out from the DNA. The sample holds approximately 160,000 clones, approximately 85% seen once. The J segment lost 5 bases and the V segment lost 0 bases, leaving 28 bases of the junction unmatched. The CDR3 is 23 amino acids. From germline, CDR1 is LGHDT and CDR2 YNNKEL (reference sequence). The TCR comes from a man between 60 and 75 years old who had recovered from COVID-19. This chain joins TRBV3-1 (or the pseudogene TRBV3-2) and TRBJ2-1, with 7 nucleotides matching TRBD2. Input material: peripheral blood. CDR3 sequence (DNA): TGTGCCAGCAGCCAAGATTTGGGCCTGATGGGTGTGGGGGGGGTTTCTCCTCACAATGAGCAGTTCTTC. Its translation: CASSQDLGLMGVGGVSPHNEQFF.